This T cell receptor (beta chain) was documented in a study of T cell responses to AZD1222 COVID-19 vaccine. Whole-study results and caveats: An increase in Spike-specific TCR breadth and depth was observed after two AZD1222 doses.

Using immunoSEQ multiplex PCR, the repertoire was profiled, and TCRdb retains in-frame clones only, with some absent. The table lists about 100,000 clones, 92% of them singletons. Details on this clone: Its antigen is unidentified.

Trimming took off 4 bases at V and 2 bases at J, with 9 bases between the two ends. This CDR3 is built from 13 residues. CDR1 is SGDLS and CDR2 is YYNGEE in the germline V gene. This sequence originates from an adult in good health. The starting material was peripheral blood, obtained on day 0 of AZD1222 vaccination. The chain combines TRBV9 with TRBJ1-1; D is undetermined. CDR3 sequence reads: CASSLYRNTEAFF. CDR3 nucleotide sequence: TGTGCCAGCAGCTTATACAGAAACACTGAAGCTTTCTTT.